This T cell receptor (beta chain) was captured in a study of early T cells in non-severe SARS-CoV-2 infection. TCRdb called the 5' RACE reads again in MiXCR, with one record for every CDR3 protein. The table lists tens of thousands of distinct CDR3 sequences, 9.5% to 15% of them singletons. CDR1 is DFQATT, CDR2 SNEGSKA, per germline (reference sequence). CDR3 size: 15 residues. The trim removed 3 bases at V and 0 bases at J, leaving 8 bases unmatched. This clonotype was obtained from an adult who was a healthcare worker with PCR-confirmed SARS-CoV-2 infection or an uninfected control (not recorded which). The chain employs TRBV20-1 and TRBJ2-7; 7 positions match TRBD2. What was sequenced was whole blood. The CDR3 reads CSASSFGTNSYEQYF. In nucleotides, the CDR3 is TGCAGTGCTAGTAGCTTTGGGACTAACTCCTACGAGCAGTACTTC.